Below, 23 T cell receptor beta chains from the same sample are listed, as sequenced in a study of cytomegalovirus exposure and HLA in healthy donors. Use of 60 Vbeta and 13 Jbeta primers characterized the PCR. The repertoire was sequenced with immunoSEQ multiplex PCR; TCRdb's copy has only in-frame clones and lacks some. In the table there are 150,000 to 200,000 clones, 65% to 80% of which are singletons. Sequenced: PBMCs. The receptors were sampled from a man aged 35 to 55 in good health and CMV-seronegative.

The CDR3 DNA reads as TGTGCCAGCAGTTACTCCGGCGGGACAGGGCGAGAGACCCAGTACTTC. Protein product: CASSYSGGTGRETQYF. J is TRBJ2-5 and V is TRBV6-5; 9 nucleotides line up with TRBD1. The CDR3 totals 16 residues. Germline V gene data show CDR1 as MNHEY and CDR2 as SVGAGI. The V segment lost 0 bases and the J segment 4 bases; nucleotides outside the gene matches: 6.

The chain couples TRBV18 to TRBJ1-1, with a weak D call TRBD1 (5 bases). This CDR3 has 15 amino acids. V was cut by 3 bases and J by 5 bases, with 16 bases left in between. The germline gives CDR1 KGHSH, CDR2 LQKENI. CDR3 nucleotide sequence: TGTGCCAGCTCACCCGGTGGGGGGATATCAACTGAAGCTTTCTTT. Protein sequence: CASSPGGGISTEAFF. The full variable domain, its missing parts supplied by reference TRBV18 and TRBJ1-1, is NAGVMQNPRHLVRRRGQEARLRCSPMKGHSHVYWYRQLPEEGLKFMVYLQKENIIDESGMPKERFSAEFPKEGPSILRIQQVVRGDSAAYFCASSPGGGISTEAFFGQGTRLTVV.

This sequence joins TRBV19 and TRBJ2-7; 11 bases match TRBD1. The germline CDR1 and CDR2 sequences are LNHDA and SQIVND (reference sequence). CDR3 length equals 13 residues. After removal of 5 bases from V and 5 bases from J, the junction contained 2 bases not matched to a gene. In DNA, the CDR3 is TGTGCCAGTAGTGGGACAGGGGGTAACGAGCAGTACTTC. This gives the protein CASSGTGGNEQYF. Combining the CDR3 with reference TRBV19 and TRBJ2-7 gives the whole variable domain DGGITQSPKYLFRKEGQNVTLSCEQNLNHDAMYWYRQDPGQGLRLIYYSQIVNDFQKGDIAEGYSVSREKKESFPLTVTSAQKNPTAFYLCASSGTGGNEQYFGPGTRLTVT.

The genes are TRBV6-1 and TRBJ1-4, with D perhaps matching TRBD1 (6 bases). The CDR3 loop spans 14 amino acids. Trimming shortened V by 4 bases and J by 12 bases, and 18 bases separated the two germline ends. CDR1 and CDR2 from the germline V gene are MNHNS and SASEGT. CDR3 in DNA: TGTGCCAGCAGTGTAAGGACAGCGGCAGGGGAACTGTTTTTT. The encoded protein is CASSVRTAAGELFF.

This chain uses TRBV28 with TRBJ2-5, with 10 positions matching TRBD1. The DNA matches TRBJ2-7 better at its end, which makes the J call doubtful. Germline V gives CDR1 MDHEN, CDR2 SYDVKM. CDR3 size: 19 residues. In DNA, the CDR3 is TGTGCCAGCAGGCCCTGGGACAGGGGACTCCTGGGGGGTTCCTACGAGCAGTACTTC. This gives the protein CASRPWDRGLLGGSYEQYF.

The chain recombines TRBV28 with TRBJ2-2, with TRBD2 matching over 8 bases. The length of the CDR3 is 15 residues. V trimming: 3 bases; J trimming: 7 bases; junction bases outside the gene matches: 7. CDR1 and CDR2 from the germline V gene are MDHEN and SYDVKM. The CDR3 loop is CASSFSGERVGELFF. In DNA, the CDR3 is TGTGCCAGCAGTTTTAGCGGGGAGAGGGTCGGGGAGCTGTTTTTT.

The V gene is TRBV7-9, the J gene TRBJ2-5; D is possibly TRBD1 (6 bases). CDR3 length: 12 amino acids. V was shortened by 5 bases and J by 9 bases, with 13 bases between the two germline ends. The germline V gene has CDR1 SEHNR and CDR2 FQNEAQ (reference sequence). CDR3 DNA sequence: TGTGCCAGCAGCCGAGGACAGCGTTCCCAGTACTTC. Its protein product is CASSRGQRSQYF.

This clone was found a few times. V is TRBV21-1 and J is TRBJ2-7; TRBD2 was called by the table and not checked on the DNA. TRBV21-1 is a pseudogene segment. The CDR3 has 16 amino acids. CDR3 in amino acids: CASSVGGGGRGYEQYF. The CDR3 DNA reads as TGTGCCAGCAGCGTAGGGGGTGGCGGGAGAGGGTACGAGCAGTACTTC.

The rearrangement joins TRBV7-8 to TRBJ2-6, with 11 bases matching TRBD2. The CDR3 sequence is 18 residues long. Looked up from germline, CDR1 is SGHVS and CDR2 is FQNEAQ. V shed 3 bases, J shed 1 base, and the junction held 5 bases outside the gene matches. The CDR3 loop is CASSFRVAGGSGANVLTF. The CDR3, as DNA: TGTGCCAGCAGCTTTAGGGTAGCGGGAGGGTCTGGGGCCAACGTCCTGACTTTC. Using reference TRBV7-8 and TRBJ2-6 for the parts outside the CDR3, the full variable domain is GAGVSQSPRYKVAKRGQDVALRCDPISGHVSLFWYQQALGQGPEFLTYFQNEAQLDKSGLPSDRFFAERPEGSVSTLKIQRTQQEDSAVYLCASSFRVAGGSGANVLTFGAGSRLTVL.

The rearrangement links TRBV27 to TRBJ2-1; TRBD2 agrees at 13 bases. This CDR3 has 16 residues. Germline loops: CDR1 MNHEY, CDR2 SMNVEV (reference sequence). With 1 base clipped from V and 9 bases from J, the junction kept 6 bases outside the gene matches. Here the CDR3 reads CASSLFGTSGVPEQFF. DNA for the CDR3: TGTGCCAGCAGTTTATTCGGGACTAGCGGGGTCCCTGAGCAGTTCTTC.

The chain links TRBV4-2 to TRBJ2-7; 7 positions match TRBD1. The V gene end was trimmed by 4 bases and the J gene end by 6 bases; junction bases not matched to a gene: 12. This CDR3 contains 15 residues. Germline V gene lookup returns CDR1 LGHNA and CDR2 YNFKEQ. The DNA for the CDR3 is TGTGCCAGCAGCCGTACTGTAGGACAGGCCCCCGAGCAGTACTTC. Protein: CASSRTVGQAPEQYF.

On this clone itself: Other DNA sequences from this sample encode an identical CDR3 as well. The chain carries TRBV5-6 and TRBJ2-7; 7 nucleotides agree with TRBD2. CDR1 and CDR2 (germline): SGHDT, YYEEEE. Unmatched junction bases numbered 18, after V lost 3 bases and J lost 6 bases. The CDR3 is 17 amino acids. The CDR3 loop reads CASSWGTIGGRSLEQYF. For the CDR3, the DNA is TGTGCCAGCAGCTGGGGGACCATTGGCGGGAGATCCCTCGAGCAGTACTTC.

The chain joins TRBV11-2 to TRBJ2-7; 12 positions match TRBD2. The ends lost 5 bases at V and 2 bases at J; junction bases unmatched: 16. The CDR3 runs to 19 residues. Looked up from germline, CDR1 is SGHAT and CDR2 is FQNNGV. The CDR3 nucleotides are TGTGCCAGCAGCGCCGGGACTAGCGGGCGTAATCTCCTAACCTACGAGCAGTACTTC. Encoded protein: CASSAGTSGRNLLTYEQYF. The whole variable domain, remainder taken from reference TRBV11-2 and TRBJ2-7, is EAGVAQSPRYKIIEKRQSVAFWCNPISGHATLYWYQQILGQGPKLLIQFQNNGVVDDSQLPKDRFSAERLKGVDSTLKIQPAKLEDSAVYLCASSAGTSGRNLLTYEQYFGPGTRLTVT.

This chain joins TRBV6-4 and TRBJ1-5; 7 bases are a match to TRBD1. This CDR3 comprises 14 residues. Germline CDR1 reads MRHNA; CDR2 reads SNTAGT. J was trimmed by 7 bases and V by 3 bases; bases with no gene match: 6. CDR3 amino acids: CASSEQGQGQPQHF. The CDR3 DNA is TGTGCCAGCAGTGAACAGGGGCAGGGGCAGCCCCAGCATTTT.

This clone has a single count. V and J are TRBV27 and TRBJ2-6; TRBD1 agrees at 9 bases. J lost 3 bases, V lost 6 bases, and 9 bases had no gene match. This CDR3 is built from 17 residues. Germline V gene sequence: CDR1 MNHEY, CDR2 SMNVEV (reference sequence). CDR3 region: CASSQTGGIGGANVLTF. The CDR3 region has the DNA TGTGCCAGCAGCCAAACAGGGGGCATTGGTGGGGCCAACGTCCTGACTTTC.

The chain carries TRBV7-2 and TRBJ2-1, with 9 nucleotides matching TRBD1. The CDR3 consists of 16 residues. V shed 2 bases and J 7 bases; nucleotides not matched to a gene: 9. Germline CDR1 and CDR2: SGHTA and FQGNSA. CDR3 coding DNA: TGTGCCAGCAGCTTACCGGGGACAGGGAATTGGAATGAGCAGTTCTTC. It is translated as CASSLPGTGNWNEQFF.

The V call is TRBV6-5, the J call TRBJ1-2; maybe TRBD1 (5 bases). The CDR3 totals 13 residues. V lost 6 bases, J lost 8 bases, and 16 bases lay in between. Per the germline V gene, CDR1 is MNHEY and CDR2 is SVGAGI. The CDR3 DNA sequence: TGTGCCAGCAGACGGACAAGGACGTGGGGCTACACCTTC. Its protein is CASRRTRTWGYTF.

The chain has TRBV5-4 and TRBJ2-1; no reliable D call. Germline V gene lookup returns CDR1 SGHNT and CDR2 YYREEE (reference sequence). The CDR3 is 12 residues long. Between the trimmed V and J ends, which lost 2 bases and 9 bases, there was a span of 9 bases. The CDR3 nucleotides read TGTGCCAGCAGCTTTGGTGCGGCTGAGCAGTTCTTC. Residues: CASSFGAAEQFF.

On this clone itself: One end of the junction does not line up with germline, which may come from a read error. In DNA form, the CDR3 reads TGTTCCAGCAGCTCGACAGGGGTTAAGGGCTATGGCTACACCTTC. As protein: CSSSSTGVKGYGYTF. This rearrangement joins TRBV7-9 to TRBJ1-2; TRBD1 matches at 8 bases. Germline-derived CDR1 and CDR2 are SEHNR and FQNEAQ (reference sequence). The CDR3 has 15 residues.

The CDR3 protein is CASSGGPSGRAGNEQFF. In nucleotides, the CDR3 is TGTGCCAGCAGTGGGGGACCGAGCGGGAGGGCCGGGAATGAGCAGTTCTTC. V usage is TRBV6-1 and J usage is TRBJ2-1; TRBD2 aligns across 10 bases. Germline assignment: CDR1 MNHNS and CDR2 SASEGT. The V segment lost 4 bases and the J segment 7 bases; nucleotides outside the gene matches: 13. There are 17 residues in the CDR3.

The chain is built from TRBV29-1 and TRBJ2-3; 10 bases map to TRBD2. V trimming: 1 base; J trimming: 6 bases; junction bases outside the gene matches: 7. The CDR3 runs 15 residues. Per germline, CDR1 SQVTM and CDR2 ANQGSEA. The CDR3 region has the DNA TGCAGCGTTGAAGGGGCTAGCGGGAGAGGGGATACGCAGTATTTT. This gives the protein CSVEGASGRGDTQYF.

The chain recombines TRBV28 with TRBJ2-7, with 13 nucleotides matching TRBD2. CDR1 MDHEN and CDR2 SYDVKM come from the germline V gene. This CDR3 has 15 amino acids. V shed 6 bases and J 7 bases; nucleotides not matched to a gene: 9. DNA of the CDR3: TGTGCCAGCAGAATTAAGCCGGGACTAGCGGGAGAGCAGTACTTC. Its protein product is CASRIKPGLAGEQYF.

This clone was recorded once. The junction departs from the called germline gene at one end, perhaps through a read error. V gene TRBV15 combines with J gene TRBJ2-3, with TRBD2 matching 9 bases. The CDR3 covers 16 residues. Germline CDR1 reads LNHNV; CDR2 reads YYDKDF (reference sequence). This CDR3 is CATSRAAGGNTDAQYF. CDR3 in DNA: TGTGCCACCAGCAGAGCGGCGGGAGGGAACACAGATGCGCAGTATTTT.